This T cell receptor beta chain is from a study of cytomegalovirus exposure and HLA in healthy donors. Findings and caveats of the study: Earlier analysis found most TCR beta V segments productive about 90% or about 30% of the time. In a later analysis, a missense DCLRE1C variant was linked to TCR beta V- and J-gene trimming.

The germline CDR1 and CDR2 sequences are SNHLY and FYNNEI. The CDR3 runs 17 residues. V lost 6 bases to trimming and J lost 7 bases; unmatched junction nucleotides: 17. To note about this clone: Its antigen remains unidentified.

PCR primers comprised 60 Vbeta and 13 Jbeta primers. TCRdb's copy holds only in-frame clones and misses some; the assay was immunoSEQ multiplex PCR. This table holds over 150,000 clones, more than 60% found once. The material sequenced was PBMCs. The rearrangement uses TRBV2 and TRBJ2-2, with TRBD1 matching over 7 bases. This clonotype originated in a woman in her 30s in good health and CMV-seropositive. The CDR3 DNA reads TGTGCCAGCAGGGGGTCTTTGCAGGGGGTGTTCGACGGGGAGCTGTTTTTT. Translation: CASRGSLQGVFDGELFF.